Listed here are 9 T cell receptor beta chains from one sample, sequenced in a study of shared clonotypes between healthy human individuals. Profiling relied on immunoSEQ multiplex PCR, and the TCRdb table lists in-frame clones only, not all of them. The sample lists around 480,000 clones, 60% to 80% occurring once. Sequenced: PBMCs. Receptors were obtained from a middle-aged woman in good health. Some clones in this sample may be carry-over from other donors' samples.

The CDR3 protein is CASSLEGQIYEQYF. The CDR3 region has the DNA TGCGCCAGCAGCTTGGAAGGACAGATCTACGAGCAGTACTTC. The J gene is TRBJ2-7, the V gene TRBV5-1; a possible D gene is TRBD1 (6 bases). The CDR3 spans 14 residues. The germline V and J ends were trimmed by 0 bases and 3 bases, with 10 bases remaining between them. CDR1 and CDR2 (germline): SGHRS, YFSETQ. The entire variable domain, with the rest obtained from reference TRBV5-1 and TRBJ2-7, is as follows: KAGVTQTPRYLIKTRGQQVTLSCSPISGHRSVSWYQQTPGQGLQFLFEYFSETQRNKGNFPGRFSGRQFSNSRSEMNVSTLELGDSALYLCASSLEGQIYEQYFGPGTRLTVT.

This sequence joins TRBV5-1 and TRBJ2-3; 9 positions agree with TRBD1. With V trimmed by 4 bases and J by 5 bases, 5 bases remained unmatched. The CDR3 spans 14 residues. CDR1 and CDR2 (germline): SGHRS, YFSETQ. The CDR3 is CASSPRQGEDTQYF. The CDR3 nucleotides read TGCGCCAGCAGCCCCCGACAGGGGGAAGATACGCAGTATTTT.

J is TRBJ2-3 and V is TRBV4-1; 8 bases align to TRBD1. The V segment lost 0 bases and the J segment 6 bases; nucleotides outside the gene matches: 2. CDR1 is MGHRA, CDR2 YSYEKL, per germline. CDR3 length: 14 residues. This chain's CDR3 is CASSQDRGRDTQYF. The CDR3 bases are TGCGCCAGCAGCCAAGACAGGGGGCGGGATACGCAGTATTTT.

This clone was observed once. V gene TRBV14 combines with J gene TRBJ1-2; D is unclear. Trimming stripped 4 bases from V and 4 bases from J, with 16 bases between. CDR3 length: 15 residues. Germline CDR1 SGHDN, CDR2 FVKESK. In nucleotides, the CDR3 is TGTGCCAGCAGCCGTGGAGGGTTTTCGACCTATGGCTACACCTTC. It codes for CASSRGGFSTYGYTF.

This clone was seen a handful of times. The rearrangement uses TRBV11-2 and TRBJ1-2; 9 nucleotides match TRBD1. After removal of 5 bases from V and 1 base from J, the junction contained 5 bases not matched to a gene. This CDR3 is 15 amino acids long. The germline V gene encodes CDR1 SGHAT and CDR2 FQNNGV. CDR3 sequence (DNA): TGTGCCAGCAGCCCAGGGACAGGGATTAACTATGGCTACACCTTC. Translation: CASSPGTGINYGYTF.

This clone was picked up a small number of times. The rearrangement links TRBV2 to TRBJ1-2; maybe TRBD1 (6 bases). The CDR3 contains 15 residues. Germline V CDR1 and CDR2: SNHLY, FYNNEI. V dropped 1 base and J dropped 3 bases, with 12 bases sitting between them. CDR3 nucleotide sequence: TGTGCCAGCAGTGAAGGGCAGGGGTTGTACTATGGCTACACCTTC. Protein: CASSEGQGLYYGYTF.

Only one count was recorded for this clone. A read error may be the cause here, since a much bigger clone is one base away. V usage is TRBV7-2 and J usage is TRBJ1-1; 11 nucleotides align to TRBD1. V gave up 4 bases and J gave up 3 bases; unmatched junction bases: 1. Germline V gene lookup returns CDR1 SGHTA and CDR2 FQGNSA. This CDR3 contains 14 residues. This chain's CDR3 is CASSWGQGDTEAFF. CDR3 DNA: TGTGCCAGCAGCTGGGGACAGGGGGACACTGAAGCTTTCTTT.

The rearrangement joins TRBV6-8 to TRBJ2-3; 9 bases line up with TRBD2. Per the germline V gene, CDR1 is MNHGY and CDR2 is SAAAGT. The CDR3 covers 15 residues. J was trimmed by 4 bases and V by 6 bases; bases with no gene match: 8. The CDR3 reads CASRRSGRVADTQYF. The DNA for the CDR3 is TGTGCCAGCAGACGTAGCGGGAGAGTAGCAGATACGCAGTATTTT.

Remarks on this clone: A much larger clone lies a single base off, so this may be a read error. This same CDR3 is encoded by further DNA sequences in the sample. The V gene is TRBV9, the J gene TRBJ1-3, with D hard to call. This CDR3 has 14 amino acids. The germline V and J ends were trimmed by 5 bases and 9 bases, with 18 bases remaining between them. Per the germline V gene, CDR1 is SGDLS and CDR2 is YYNGEE. DNA of the CDR3: TGTGCCAGCAGTGCCTCGGAAAGTCGCGGCACCATATATTTT. Its translation: CASSASESRGTIYF.